This section outlines one T cell receptor beta chain sequence together with its context. Its antigen remains unknown. Within the sample, other DNA sequences also encode this same CDR3. The germline V gene has CDR1 SGHDT and CDR2 YYEEEE. The CDR3 runs to 12 residues. Trimming cost V 1 base and J 5 bases, with 6 bases left between them. Graft tissue processing released intraepithelial and lamina propria lymphocytes. This specimen comes from a study of graft-versus-host responses after intestinal transplantation. Study overall: Recipients underwent multivisceral, liver-intestinal, or isolated intestinal transplants. Following induction with anti-thymocyte globulin, all recipients were given tacrolimus and steroids for around three years.

Study conclusions and caveats: The recipient marrow held GvH clones, and some of them showed up first in ileum or blood. Subjects displaying graft-donor T cell macrochimerism possessed elevated graft-versus-host to host-versus-graft clonal ratios inside allografts.

Assay: immunoSEQ multiplex PCR; the TCRdb copy retains only in-frame clones and omits some. Among roughly 15,000 clones listed, 75% to 85% were seen once. The clonotype originates from a human patient who received an intestinal transplant, so some T cells may come from the graft donor. The V gene is TRBV5-6, the J gene TRBJ1-1; tentative D call: TRBD1 (5 bases). Sequences were derived from ileum tissue, sampled about 100 days after intestinal transplant. Here the CDR3 reads CASSLRGTEAFF. Written as DNA, the CDR3 is TGTGCCAGCAGCTTGAGGGGTACTGAAGCTTTCTTT.